This note documents a single T cell receptor (beta chain) sequence. What it binds is unknown. Additional DNA sequences in this sample encode the identical CDR3. Assay: immunoSEQ multiplex PCR; the TCRdb copy retains only in-frame clones and omits some. The sample lists around 2,000,000 clones; about 95% were seen once. This specimen comes from a study of shared clonotypes between healthy human individuals. Points from the study as a whole: Tissue TCR repertoires likely differ from these blood-only repertoires.

Germline V lookup: CDR1 SGDLS, CDR2 YYNGEE. This CDR3 spans 14 amino acids. V was pared by 0 bases and J by 5 bases, with 8 bases between. CD45RO-negative CD8 cells positively selected for CCR7 made up the naive population, which excluded terminally differentiated effector memory CD45RA+ cells. What was sequenced was naive CD8+ T cells sorted from blood. This receptor was taken from a man younger than 35 in good health. The chain recombines TRBV9 with TRBJ1-4; D is possibly TRBD1 (5 bases). The CDR3 DNA reads TGTGCCAGCAGCGTAGGAGGGGAGAATGAAAAACTGTTTTTT. It translates to CASSVGGENEKLFF.